The subject of this entry is one T cell receptor beta chain. Its antigen remains unidentified. Using the 5' RACE reads, TCRdb records one entry per CDR3 protein without DNA. This listing includes more than 20,000 distinct CDR3 sequences. This entry is derived from a study of T cells expressing NK-cell markers. Findings and limits, study-wide: The leading position in the CD3+CD56-NKG2C+ fraction of several donors also went to these clonotypes.

The sequenced material came from blood T cells: a sorted CD56 or NKG2C T cell subset, CD4+ or CD8+ T cells, or bulk PBMC T cells (not recorded which). This TCR was sampled from a man aged 18 to 69 in good health.

This CDR3 is CASSLVQATGYEQYF. This chain links TRBV11-1 with TRBJ2-7. Germline lookup yields CDR1 SGHAT and CDR2 FQDESV (reference sequence). The CDR3 runs 15 residues.